The 9 T cell receptor beta chains below all came from one sample that was sequenced in a study of cytomegalovirus exposure and HLA in healthy donors. Primers for the PCR totalled 60 Vbeta and 13 Jbeta. Measured with immunoSEQ multiplex PCR; TCRdb has only the in-frame clones, and not every one. The table records about 83,000 clones, around 70% of them present only once. The sequenced sample consisted of PBMCs. The origin of the receptors is a man in his fifties or sixties in good health and CMV-seronegative.

V gene TRBV25-1 combines with J gene TRBJ1-1; D uncertain. V gave up 3 bases and J gave up 10 bases, with 9 bases separating them. CDR1 is MGHDK and CDR2 is SYGVNS in the germline V gene. This CDR3 is 11 amino acids long. The CDR3 region is CASSDGMRAFF. As DNA, the CDR3 is TGTGCCAGCAGTGACGGGATGAGAGCTTTCTTT.

The V and J genes are TRBV7-8 and TRBJ1-6; D unclear. The CDR3 runs 14 residues. The V and J ends lost 0 bases and 10 bases respectively, with 10 bases between them. From germline, CDR1 is SGHVS and CDR2 FQNEAQ. CDR3 residues: CASSLAAAGSPLHF. CDR3 nucleotide sequence: TGTGCCAGCAGCTTAGCTGCCGCGGGATCACCCCTCCACTTT.

This clone was recorded only once. J is TRBJ1-5 and V is TRBV11-2; D not certain. The length of the CDR3 is 15 residues. The V gene's germline CDR1 is SGHAT and CDR2 FQNNGV. V shed 5 bases and J shed 0 bases, with 11 bases lying between them. In DNA, the CDR3 is TGTGCCAGCAGCCAGGAACCTTATAGCAATCAGCCCCAGCATTTT. Protein sequence: CASSQEPYSNQPQHF.

The chain combines TRBV19 with TRBJ2-5, with 7 bases lining up with TRBD2. The V gene's germline CDR1 is LNHDA and CDR2 SQIVND (reference sequence). The V gene end was trimmed by 5 bases and the J gene end by 5 bases; junction bases not matched to a gene: 8. The CDR3 runs 14 residues. The CDR3 sequence: CASSPGTNWETQYF. The CDR3 DNA follows: TGTGCCAGTAGTCCCGGGACTAACTGGGAGACCCAGTACTTC.

The chain links TRBV19 to TRBJ2-1; 13 positions match TRBD2. Germline trimming cut 0 bases from V and 7 bases from J; bases unmatched to any gene: 3. There are 16 residues in the CDR3. Per the germline V gene, CDR1 is LNHDA and CDR2 is SQIVND (reference sequence). CDR3 sequence: CASSIDRLAGGNEQFF. Here the CDR3 DNA reads TGTGCCAGTAGTATAGATCGACTAGCGGGAGGAAATGAGCAGTTCTTC.

The chain is built from TRBV6-5 and TRBJ1-5; 7 bases match TRBD1. This CDR3 has 15 amino acids. V shed 0 bases, J shed 6 bases, and the junction held 5 bases outside the gene matches. Germline assignment: CDR1 MNHEY and CDR2 SVGAGI. CDR3 region: CASSYSTGIGQPQHF. CDR3 coding DNA: TGTGCCAGCAGTTACTCGACAGGGATCGGTCAGCCCCAGCATTTT.

This clone was counted a few times. The chain employs TRBV6-1 and TRBJ2-7; D remains unclear. The CDR3 has 15 residues. Germline lookup yields CDR1 MNHNS and CDR2 SASEGT. V lost 3 bases to trimming and J lost 2 bases, with 14 bases between them. The CDR3 coding sequence is TGTGCCAGCAGTGACAGCGCAACCTTCCCCTACGAGCAGTACTTC. Translating gives CASSDSATFPYEQYF.

The sample holds one count of this clone. The V call is TRBV4-1, the J call TRBJ2-1; TRBD2 matches at 9 bases. Trimming cost V 3 bases and J 6 bases; bases outside gene matches: 6. CDR1 and CDR2 from the germline V gene are MGHRA and YSYEKL. The CDR3 covers 15 residues. The DNA for the CDR3 is TGCGCCAGCAGCCACGCTAGCGGGGTTCGCAATGAGCAGTTCTTC. Translation: CASSHASGVRNEQFF.

There are a few counts of this clone. This rearrangement joins TRBV14 to TRBJ2-2; D might be TRBD2 (6 bases). The CDR3 length is 14 residues. Germline CDR1 reads SGHDN; CDR2 reads FVKESK. V was pared by 4 bases and J by 3 bases, with 9 bases between. Written as DNA, the CDR3 is TGTGCCAGCAGCCTGTGGGGGGACACCGGGGAGCTGTTTTTT. It yields the protein CASSLWGDTGELFF.